This TCR beta chain was recorded in a study of blood T cells in healthy people across ages. General study points: A greater number of naive CD4+ cells and higher diversity distinguished long-lived donors from aged donors. With naive T cell percentage, TCR beta diversity showed a strong correlation.

The sample holds a few counts of this clonotype. Its antigen remains unknown. It was with a sample-barcoded 5' primer and a J-beta primer mix that a second PCR of roughly 6 to 12 cycles was run. Every sample returned 2.5 million or more CDR3-containing paired-end reads. TCRdb re-called the 5' RACE reads through MiXCR, storing one row per CDR3 protein. The sample shows 550,000 to 750,000 distinct CDR3 sequences, 20% to 25% of them seen only once. What was sequenced was blood. This clonotype was obtained from a man between 65 and 85 years old in good health.

The CDR3 DNA sequence: TGTGCCAGCAGCCCAAACGGGGGACAGTACAATGAGCAGTTCTTC. Translating it yields CASSPNGGQYNEQFF. The V and J genes are TRBV14 and TRBJ2-1; TRBD1 is a possible D gene (7 bases). The CDR3 runs 15 residues. CDR1 SGHDN and CDR2 FVKESK come from the germline V gene. V lost 4 bases and J lost 4, with 14 bases in between.